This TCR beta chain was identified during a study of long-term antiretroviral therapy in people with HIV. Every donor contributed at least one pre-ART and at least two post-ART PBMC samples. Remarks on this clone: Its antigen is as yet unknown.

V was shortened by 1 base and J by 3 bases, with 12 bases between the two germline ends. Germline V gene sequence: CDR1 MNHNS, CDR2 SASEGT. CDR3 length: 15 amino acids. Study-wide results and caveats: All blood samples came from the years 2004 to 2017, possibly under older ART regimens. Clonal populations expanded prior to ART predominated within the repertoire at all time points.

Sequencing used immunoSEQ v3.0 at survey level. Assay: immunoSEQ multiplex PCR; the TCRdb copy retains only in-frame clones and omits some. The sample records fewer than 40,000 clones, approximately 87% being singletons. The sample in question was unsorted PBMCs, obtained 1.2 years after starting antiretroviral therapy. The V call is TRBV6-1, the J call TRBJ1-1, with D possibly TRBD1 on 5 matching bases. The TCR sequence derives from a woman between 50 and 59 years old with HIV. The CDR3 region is CASSEGRGWDTEAFF. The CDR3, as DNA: TGTGCCAGCAGTGAAGGTAGGGGTTGGGACACTGAAGCTTTCTTT.